These 14 T cell receptor beta chains were all obtained from the same sample, sequenced in a study of blood T cell repertoires in COVID-19 (dated by TCRdb to about 2020). The method was the immunoSEQ multiplex PCR assay. The clones in this table, taken by TCRdb from immuneACCESS, are in-frame only. Not every clone is retained; where verified, under half of the shortfall comes from an unresolved V gene, and the cause of the rest is unknown. This sample is represented by fewer than 200,000 clones; approximately 84% of them were singletons. The ten largest account for around 2.9% of the sample. The sample taken for sequencing was peripheral blood. The receptor set was obtained from an elderly woman with COVID-19, enrolled during active disease.

This chain uses TRBV5-4 with TRBJ2-3, with TRBD2 matching 10 bases. Trimming took 4 bases from V and 1 from J; bases not matched to a gene: 3. Germline V gene sequence: CDR1 SGHNT, CDR2 YYREEE (reference sequence). CDR3 length equals 15 residues. The CDR3 nucleotides read TGTGCCAGCAGCATTGGGACTAGCGGCACAGATACGCAGTATTTT. Protein product: CASSIGTSGTDTQYF.

The CDR3, as DNA: TGTGCCTGGAGTGCTCCCCAAGAGACCCAGTACTTC. Translating gives CAWSAPQETQYF. This rearrangement joins TRBV30 to TRBJ2-5, with unresolved D. Germline V gene lookup returns CDR1 GTSNPN and CDR2 SVGIG (reference sequence). V was pared by 1 base and J by 1 base, with 4 bases between. This CDR3 has 12 amino acids.

The J gene is TRBJ2-7, the V gene TRBV6-2 or TRBV6-3; 12 bases fit TRBD2. The germline V gene has CDR1 MNHEY and CDR2 SVGEGT. CDR3 length: 14 amino acids. The V gene end was trimmed by 5 bases and the J gene end by 6 bases; junction bases not matched to a gene: 5. The CDR3 protein is CASSLAGGPSEQYF. The CDR3 DNA is TGTGCCAGCAGTCTAGCGGGGGGGCCGAGCGAGCAGTACTTC.

The chain uses TRBV5-6 and TRBJ1-6; TRBD1 is a possible D gene (5 bases). Looked up from germline, CDR1 is SGHDT and CDR2 is YYEEEE. This CDR3 is 14 amino acids long. The V end lost 4 bases, the J end lost 9 bases, and 14 bases lay between the germline ends. CDR3 loop: CASSTRRGLSPLHF. CDR3 coding DNA: TGTGCCAGCAGCACGAGGAGGGGACTTTCACCCCTCCACTTT.

This chain links TRBV9 with TRBJ2-3, with a weak D call TRBD2 (5 bases). The length of the CDR3 is 16 residues. Germline lookup yields CDR1 SGDLS and CDR2 YYNGEE. Trimming left V 3 bases short and J 0 bases short, with 14 bases between. CDR3 protein: CASSGARRTSTDTQYF. The DNA for the CDR3 is TGTGCCAGCAGCGGGGCTCGCCGGACTAGCACAGATACGCAGTATTTT.

This chain uses TRBV27 with TRBJ2-6; 8 nucleotides align to TRBD2. The germline CDR1 and CDR2 sequences are MNHEY and SMNVEV (reference sequence). The CDR3 is 19 residues long. Trimming took 1 base from V and 0 from J; bases not matched to a gene: 8. CDR3 sequence reads: CASSLFAGGADSGANVLTF. The CDR3, as DNA: TGTGCCAGCAGTTTATTTGCGGGAGGCGCAGACTCTGGGGCCAACGTCCTGACTTTC. Drawing the rest from reference TRBV27 and TRBJ2-6, the complete variable domain is EAQVTQNPRYLITVTGKKLTVTCSQNMNHEYMSWYRQDPGLGLRQIYYSMNVEVTDKGDVPEGYKVSRKEKRNFPLILESPSPNQTSLYFCASSLFAGGADSGANVLTFGAGSRLTVL.

This sequence joins TRBV10-3 and TRBJ1-2, with D possibly being TRBD1 (6 bases). Germline CDR1 reads ENHRY; CDR2 reads SYGVKD. The V end lost 11 bases, the J end lost 2 bases, and 15 bases lay between the germline ends. The CDR3 consists of 13 residues. The CDR3 protein is CAERQDQNYGYTF. The CDR3 region has the DNA TGTGCCGAAAGACAGGACCAGAACTATGGCTACACCTTC.

This chain links TRBV25-1 with TRBJ1-6; D is perhaps TRBD1 (6 bases). This CDR3 contains 13 residues. V was trimmed by 6 bases and J by 8 bases, leaving 11 bases between them. In germline, CDR1 is MGHDK, CDR2 SYGVNS. CDR3 bases: TGTGCCAGCAGGGCGACAGGAGATTCACCCCTCCACTTT. Residues: CASRATGDSPLHF.

The rearrangement links TRBV19 to TRBJ1-1; tentatively, D is TRBD1 (5 bases). The CDR3 contains 14 residues. Deletions cut 5 bases from V and 4 bases from J, with 14 bases between. CDR1 is LNHDA and CDR2 is SQIVND in the germline V gene (reference sequence). Here the CDR3 reads CASSLYQGSTEAFF. As DNA, the CDR3 is TGTGCCAGTAGTCTATACCAGGGTTCCACTGAAGCTTTCTTT.

V and J are TRBV10-2 and TRBJ2-2; the match to TRBD2 covers 8 bases. The germline V gene encodes CDR1 WSHSY and CDR2 SAAADI. J gave up 1 base and V 5 bases, and 3 bases lay outside the gene matches. The CDR3 loop spans 15 amino acids. Here the CDR3 DNA reads TGCGCCAGCAGTAGACTAGCGCTGAACACCGGGGAGCTGTTTTTT. Its translation is CASSRLALNTGELFF.

This chain joins TRBV2 and TRBJ1-5, with 9 bases lining up with TRBD1. Germline CDR1 is SNHLY and CDR2 is FYNNEI. This CDR3 has 15 residues. The V and J ends lost 3 bases and 6 bases, in that order; junction bases with no gene match: 6. In nucleotides, the CDR3 is TGTGCCAGCAGTGACCGGGACAGGGAAGGTCAGCCCCAGCATTTT. Translating gives CASSDRDREGQPQHF. The variable domain in full, with the rest retrieved from reference TRBV2 and TRBJ1-5, is EPEVTQTPSHQVTQMGQEVILRCVPISNHLYFYWYRQILGQKVEFLVSFYNNEISEKSEIFDDQFSVERPDGSNFTLKIRSTKLEDSAMYFCASSDRDREGQPQHFGDGTRLSIL.

The chain couples TRBV18 to TRBJ1-2; no definite D call. Germline CDR1 reads KGHSH; CDR2 reads LQKENI. V was clipped by 4 bases and J by 1 base, with 7 bases between them. The CDR3 has 13 residues. The CDR3 coding sequence is TGTGCCAGCTCACTGCGGGTTAACTATGGCTACACCTTC. It is translated as CASSLRVNYGYTF.

In regard to this clone: The same CDR3 can be traced to other DNA sequences in this sample. This chain joins TRBV18 and TRBJ1-1; 9 bases match TRBD1. Germline CDR1 KGHSH, CDR2 LQKENI. The junction had 2 bases not matched to a gene; V was cut back by 3 bases and J by 3 bases. The CDR3 spans 14 residues. CDR3 region: CASSPTGGDTEAFF. The CDR3, as DNA: TGTGCCAGCTCACCGACAGGGGGGGACACTGAAGCTTTCTTT.

This clone was seen a single time. This rearrangement joins TRBV13 to TRBJ2-3; 7 bases fit TRBD2. CDR3 length: 14 residues. V lost 4 bases, J lost 8 bases, and 9 bases stayed unmatched. Germline V gene sequence: CDR1 PRHDT, CDR2 FYEKMQ (reference sequence). The CDR3 region has the DNA TGTGCCAGCAGCTCAAGACTAGCTCCAGCTACGCAGTATTTT. Residues: CASSSRLAPATQYF.